This TCR beta chain was retrieved from a study of cytomegalovirus exposure and HLA in healthy donors. Overall study context: Membership in the Caucasian-associated ancestry cluster was found for around 81% of a few hundred genotyped donors.

Vbeta (60) and Jbeta (13) primers were used in the PCR. Sequencing used immunoSEQ multiplex PCR; TCRdb keeps in-frame clones, though not all of them. The sample includes more than 90,000 clones, around 83% seen only once; the top ten take 3% to 4%. Germline lookup yields CDR1 SGHRS and CDR2 YFSETQ. V lost 1 base and J lost 3; bases outside the gene matches: 5. This CDR3 is built from 17 residues. This TCR came from a man younger than 40 in good health and CMV-seronegative. J is TRBJ2-4 and V is TRBV5-1, with TRBD1 matching over 12 bases. Sequencing was performed on PBMCs. The CDR3 DNA reads TGCGCCAGCAGCTTGTGGGGACAGGGGGCTGACAAAAACATTCAGTACTTC. Amino acids: CASSLWGQGADKNIQYF.